The 8 T cell receptor beta chains in this list originate from one sample, sequenced in a study of T cells in Graves' hyperthyroidism and ophthalmopathy. There were TCR beta CDR3 regions amplified from RNA transcripts. The HTBI primer set served for first-round RT-PCR of the TCR CDR3. MiXCR, run by TCRdb on the multiplex PCR reads, gives a single entry per CDR3 protein. The sample carries about 98,000 distinct CDR3 sequences, around 42% recorded once. The sequencing sample was made of peripheral blood or thyroid tissue (not recorded which). The receptors here all came from a woman in her thirties with Graves' hyperthyroidism.

This clonotype came up many times. The rearrangement uses TRBV14 and TRBJ2-7; D assignment may be TRBD1 or TRBD2 (6 bases each). CDR1 and CDR2 (germline): SGHDN, FVKESK. V lost 1 base and J lost 5, with 9 bases in between. The CDR3 length is 13 residues. CDR3 sequence: CASSQGGAHEQYF. In DNA, the CDR3 is TGTGCCAGCAGCCAAGGGGGGGCCCACGAGCAGTACTTC.

This clonotype was seen at least ten times. The gene calls are TRBV6-5 and TRBJ1-5; D is undetermined. The V end was cut by 5 bases, the J end by 0 bases, with 11 bases between. Germline values: CDR1 MNHEY, CDR2 SVGAGI. This CDR3 contains 15 residues. CDR3 loop: CASSEIVYSNQPQHF. CDR3 DNA: TGTGCCAGCAGTGAAATAGTCTATAGCAATCAGCCCCAGCATTTT.

This clonotype was seen many times. V gene TRBV12-3 or TRBV12-4 combines with J gene TRBJ1-2; no clear D. Trimming pared 1 base from V and 8 bases from J, leaving 14 bases between. The CDR3 is 14 amino acids. The CDR3 loop is CASSLVFPGRGYTF. The CDR3 bases are TGTGCCAGCAGTTTAGTATTTCCCGGGAGGGGCTACACCTTC.

Ten or more counts support this clonotype. In DNA form, the CDR3 reads TGTGCCACCGGCTTAGGAGGGGACTACGAGCAGTACTTC. It yields the protein CATGLGGDYEQYF. This chain connects TRBV7-8 to TRBJ2-7, with D perhaps matching TRBD2 (6 bases). The CDR3 spans 13 residues. Germline CDR1 is SGHVS and CDR2 is FQNEAQ. V shed 10 bases and J shed 3 bases, with 16 bases lying between them.

This clonotype has at least ten counts. The chain employs TRBV12-3 or TRBV12-4 and TRBJ1-6, with a possible D match to TRBD1 (5 bases). This CDR3 is 13 amino acids long. The germline V and J ends were trimmed by 5 bases and 9 bases, with 11 bases remaining between them. The CDR3 nucleotides read TGTGCCAGCAGTCCCTCGGGACTTTCACCCCTCCACTTT. Translating it yields CASSPSGLSPLHF.

A note on this clonotype: This may be a read error: a much more frequent sequence differs by one nucleotide. The rearrangement joins TRBV10-3 to TRBJ2-1; 8 bases are shared with TRBD2. CDR3 length: 16 amino acids. Germline CDR1 and CDR2: ENHRY and SYGVKD. Written as DNA, the CDR3 is TGTGCCACCCTTACGGGGGCGGGAGGAGGGAACAATGGGCAGTTCTTC. It yields the protein CATLTGAGGGNNGQFF.

V is TRBV2 and J is TRBJ1-2; D possibly corresponds to TRBD1 (6 bases). Germline assignment: CDR1 SNHLY and CDR2 FYNNEI. V shed 4 bases and J shed 6 bases, with 9 bases lying between them. The CDR3 totals 12 residues. CDR3 residues: CASSVQGHGYTF. The CDR3 nucleotides read TGTGCCAGCAGTGTCCAGGGGCATGGCTACACCTTC.

CDR3 residues: CASSSRNSGKKESQYF. The CDR3 DNA follows: TGTGCCAGCAGCTCCCGGAATAGCGGGAAGAAGGAGTCCCAGTACTTC. The chain links TRBV9 to TRBJ2-5; 8 bases agree with TRBD2. CDR1 and CDR2 from the germline V gene are SGDLS and YYNGEE. V lost 4 bases to trimming and J lost 9 bases; unmatched junction nucleotides: 17. This CDR3 spans 16 amino acids.